This T cell receptor (beta chain) was identified during a study of blood T cell repertoires in COVID-19. Whole-study context: Samples came from the United States, Italy and Spain, spanning acute and convalescent COVID-19. T cells, B-cell-depleted T cells, or PBMCs supplied cDNA or gDNA.

To note about this clone: This CDR3 is also generated by other DNA sequences in the sample.

As handled by the study authors: By means of reference gene primer amplification, nucleated cell counts were estimated. Measured with immunoSEQ multiplex PCR; TCRdb has only the in-frame clones, and not every one. V, J and clone size are taken as reported in that table, and D and trimming were inferred from the DNA itself. The profile shows fewer than 250,000 clones, 84% of them singletons. Seattle patients were enrolled while actively infected and followed longitudinally. V shed 2 bases and J shed 0 bases, with 7 bases lying between them. This CDR3 spans 14 amino acids. The V gene's germline CDR1 is KGHSH and CDR2 LQKENI.

The chain is built from TRBV18 and TRBJ1-1; D not resolved. Specimen: peripheral blood. The source of this sequence is a woman older than 75 with COVID-19, enrolled during active disease. CDR3 nucleotide sequence: TGTGCCAGCTCACCAGGCCCATTGAACACTGAAGCTTTCTTT. Its translation is CASSPGPLNTEAFF.